This paragraph reports one T cell receptor beta chain. The data stem from a study of blood T cell repertoires in COVID-19. For the study at large: Researchers got acute and convalescent COVID-19 samples from the United States, Italy and Spain.

The V gene lost 2 bases and the J gene lost 4 bases, with 12 bases spanning the gap. Germline V CDR1 and CDR2: SGHRS, YFSETQ. The CDR3 extends over 15 amino acids. Produced via immunoSEQ multiplex PCR; TCRdb's table is partial and in-frame only. Of approximately 84,000 clones in the sample, almost 90% were seen once. Sequencing was done on a sample of peripheral blood. The sequence was collected from a human donor with active COVID-19. The donor label of this sample is uncertain. The chain links TRBV5-1 to TRBJ2-2; D unresolved. The CDR3 loop reads CASSLSTSSTGELFF. CDR3 sequence (DNA): TGCGCCAGCAGCTTAAGCACCTCGAGCACCGGGGAGCTGTTTTTT. Variable domain in full (rest from reference TRBV5-1 and TRBJ2-2): KAGVTQTPRYLIKTRGQQVTLSCSPISGHRSVSWYQQTPGQGLQFLFEYFSETQRNKGNFPGRFSGRQFSNSRSEMNVSTLELGDSALYLCASSLSTSSTGELFFGEGSRLTVL.